The sequence of this T cell receptor beta chain was determined in a study of T cell repertoires in cytomegalovirus infection. Across the study: In the study, CMV epitopes included recently identified HLA-C-restricted and well-studied HLA-B-restricted ones.

Regarding the study as a whole: Ex vivo responses were dominated by HLA-C-restricted CMV-specific TCR beta clonotypes. Public TCR beta family frequency separated CMV-and-HLA carriers, including in an independent cohort.

Germline CDR1 SGDLS, CDR2 YYNGEE. This CDR3 contains 15 residues. V lost 0 bases and J lost 6, with 16 bases in between. This clonotype turned up a few times. As yet, its antigen is unknown. Each CDR3 protein is one row after TCRdb ran MiXCR on the reads. The sample shows roughly 500,000 distinct CDR3 sequences, more than 30% of them seen only once. The sample in question was cultured PBMCs, obtained from culture after CMV antigen stimulation. V and J are TRBV9 and TRBJ2-7; perhaps TRBD2 as D (6 bases). The TCR comes from a human donor in good health (CMV status not recorded). Some clones in this sample may be carry-over from other donors' samples. The CDR3 DNA sequence: TGTGCCAGCAGCGTAGGGTATAAGGAGGGCCTCGAGCAGTACTTC. This translates into CASSVGYKEGLEQYF.